Listed below are T cell receptor beta chains from one sample, sequenced in a study of response to subunit inactivated influenza vaccine. TCRdb reprocessed the RT-PCR reads via MiXCR and lists one record per CDR3 protein. The repertoire holds around 540,000 distinct CDR3 sequences, with about 10% as singletons. Specimen: PBMCs from blood, collected on the day of vaccination. These receptor sequences come from a man aged 45-65 years who received an inactivated influenza vaccine. Each CDR3 is given with its conserved first and last residue.

V	J	length	CDR3
TRBV6-5	TRBJ1-5	17	CASSYGQGPTSNQPQHF
TRBV5-1	TRBJ1-4	17	CASSARDRAEVNEKLFF
TRBV4-2	TRBJ2-5	16	CASSQDYRTEWGGGSF
TRBV7-2	TRBJ2-3	14	CASSIAGGRDTQYF
TRBV7-8	TRBJ2-5	15	CASSSRLAPSETQYF
TRBV24-1	TRBJ2-7	11	CATSDGVEQYF
TRBV20-1	TRBJ2-1	17	CSASPQGLASSINEQFF
TRBV6-5	TRBJ2-1	16	CASSYSMESPGNEQFF
TRBV30	TRBJ2-7	11	CAWSDRVAQYF
TRBV24-1	TRBJ2-5	16	CATSDHNRLRGETQYF
TRBV9	TRBJ2-1	15	CASSVAGTGVFEQFF
TRBV7-7	TRBJ2-7	15	CASSLGMGGSYEQYF
TRBV5-1	TRBJ2-7	14	CASSSTGDQYEQYF
TRBV20-1	TRBJ2-5	17	CSARDYIRDKPQETQYF
TRBV28	TRBJ1-5	17	CASSFSPSAGGNQPQHF
TRBV2	TRBJ2-1	16	CASSPTQGNSYNEQFF
TRBV5-1	TRBJ2-5	19	CASSSGEETLTGGRETQYF